Following are 24 T cell receptor beta chains from one sample sequenced in a study of T cell responses to AZD1222 COVID-19 vaccine. Libraries were prepared by immunoSEQ multiplex PCR; TCRdb keeps only in-frame clonotypes and omits some of them. The sample includes about 150,000 clones, around 88% of them seen just once. This material consisted of peripheral blood, taken on day 0 of MenACWY control vaccination. These receptors were taken from an adult in good health.

This chain links TRBV10-3 with TRBJ1-2; D unclear. Germline CDR1 is ENHRY and CDR2 is SYGVKD. The CDR3 extends over 13 amino acids. V lost 9 bases, J lost 4 bases, and 15 bases lay in between. The CDR3 region is CAMSMDGAYGYTF. In DNA form, the CDR3 reads TGTGCCATGTCCATGGACGGAGCCTATGGCTACACCTTC.

The rearrangement links TRBV29-1 to TRBJ1-1, with TRBD1 matching 11 bases. Trimming at V came to 7 bases and at J to 5 bases, leaving 3 bases not matched to a gene. CDR1 is SQVTM, CDR2 ANQGSEA, per germline. The CDR3 spans 12 residues. The CDR3 spells CSGGQGGTEAFF. In nucleotides, the CDR3 is TGCAGCGGGGGACAGGGGGGAACTGAAGCTTTCTTT.

The J gene is TRBJ1-1, the V gene TRBV3-1 (or the pseudogene TRBV3-2), with D perhaps matching TRBD1 (5 bases). V lost 1 base and J lost 3, with 6 bases in between. This CDR3 has 13 residues. The germline gives CDR1 LGHDT, CDR2 YNNKEL (reference sequence). The CDR3 sequence: CASSQAGYTEAFF. DNA of the CDR3: TGTGCCAGCAGCCAAGCAGGGTACACTGAAGCTTTCTTT.

V is TRBV28 and J is TRBJ1-4, with TRBD1 as a possible D gene (6 bases). The CDR3 is 16 amino acids. Between the trimmed V and J ends, which lost 6 bases and 1 base, there was a span of 15 bases. Germline V gene lookup returns CDR1 MDHEN and CDR2 SYDVKM. This CDR3 is CASRGPQTGTNEKLFF. As DNA, the CDR3 is TGTGCCAGCAGAGGGCCGCAGACAGGAACTAATGAAAAACTGTTTTTT.

The rearrangement links TRBV5-1 to TRBJ2-3, with D perhaps being TRBD1 or TRBD2 (5 bases each). Germline V gives CDR1 SGHRS, CDR2 YFSETQ. Trimming pared 0 bases from V and 2 bases from J, leaving 13 bases between. This CDR3 region has 16 residues. The CDR3 spells CASSLEPGTYTDTQYF. CDR3 DNA sequence: TGCGCCAGCAGCTTGGAGCCGGGGACCTACACAGATACGCAGTATTTT.

This chain joins TRBV30 and TRBJ1-3; D remains ambiguous. The CDR3 contains 13 residues. V gave up 2 bases and J gave up 4 bases, with 9 bases separating them. Germline-derived CDR1 and CDR2 are GTSNPN and SVGIG (reference sequence). The CDR3 spells CAWSNWEGNTIYF. In DNA form, the CDR3 reads TGTGCCTGGAGTAACTGGGAAGGAAACACCATATATTTT.

V and J are TRBV9 and TRBJ1-1, with D perhaps TRBD1 (5 bases). Germline lookup yields CDR1 SGDLS and CDR2 YYNGEE. Between the trimmed V and J ends, which lost 3 bases and 1 base, there was a span of 13 bases. The length of the CDR3 is 15 residues. The CDR3 region has the DNA TGTGCCAGCAGCGGTTCCGGGACGACGAACACTGAAGCTTTCTTT. This codes for CASSGSGTTNTEAFF. Filled out from reference TRBV9 and TRBJ1-1, the complete variable domain reads DSGVTQTPKHLITATGQRVTLRCSPRSGDLSVYWYQQSLDQGLQFLIQYYNGEERAKGNILERFSAQQFPDLHSELNLSSLELGDSALYFCASSGSGTTNTEAFFGQGTRLTVV.

The gene calls are TRBV30 and TRBJ2-7; no definite D call. This CDR3 is 12 amino acids long. Per germline, CDR1 GTSNPN and CDR2 SVGIG (reference sequence). The V gene lost 2 bases and the J gene lost 5 bases, with 10 bases spanning the gap. CDR3 sequence: CAWSRSENEQYF. The CDR3 DNA sequence: TGTGCCTGGAGTCGGAGTGAGAACGAGCAGTACTTC.

This clone was observed a single time. CDR3 amino acids: CASSLSVGTGIYNEQFF. CDR3 in DNA: TGTGCCAGCAGCTTAAGTGTGGGGACAGGGATCTACAATGAGCAGTTCTTC. The chain is built from TRBV7-2 and TRBJ2-1; 9 positions match TRBD1. V was pared by 2 bases and J by 3 bases, with 8 bases of the junction left unmatched. CDR1 and CDR2 (germline): SGHTA, FQGNSA. The CDR3 sequence is 17 residues long.

The chain joins TRBV27 to TRBJ2-1; a weak D match, TRBD2 (6 bases). CDR1 is MNHEY and CDR2 is SMNVEV in the germline V gene (reference sequence). This CDR3 region has 13 residues. Trimming removed 8 bases at V and 6 bases at J, with 14 bases between. CDR3 amino acids: CASRTGGGNEQFF. The DNA of the CDR3 is TGTGCCAGCCGCACCGGGGGTGGCAATGAGCAGTTCTTC.

This clone came up once. V is TRBV5-1 and J is TRBJ1-3, with 8 bases identical to TRBD1. CDR1 is SGHRS and CDR2 is YFSETQ in the germline V gene. This CDR3 is 13 amino acids long. J was trimmed by 7 bases and V by 1 base; bases with no gene match: 1. The CDR3 spells CASSLTGGNTIYF. The CDR3 coding sequence is TGCGCCAGCAGCTTGACAGGGGGGAACACCATATATTTT.

In its sample, this clone was seen once. J is TRBJ2-7 and V is TRBV30; D could derive from TRBD1 or TRBD2 (5 bases each). V gave up 3 bases and J gave up 6 bases, with 24 bases separating them. CDR1 and CDR2 (germline): GTSNPN, SVGIG (reference sequence). The CDR3 length is 16 residues. The CDR3 spells CAWSREWGPVGSEQYF. CDR3 bases: TGTGCCTGGAGCAGGGAGTGGGGCCCCGTAGGGTCCGAGCAGTACTTC.

This chain joins TRBV9 and TRBJ1-4, with a tentative D call TRBD1 (5 bases). The CDR3 runs to 16 residues. CDR1 and CDR2 from the germline V gene are SGDLS and YYNGEE. The ends were cut back, 0 bases at V and 8 bases at J, with 17 bases in the middle. CDR3 nucleotide sequence: TGTGCCAGCAGCGTAGGGGTGGGGCAGGGAAACGAAAAACTGTTTTTT. Translating gives CASSVGVGQGNEKLFF.

The chain recombines TRBV6-5 with TRBJ1-4; D perhaps matches TRBD1 (5 bases). Germline CDR1 is MNHEY and CDR2 is SVGAGI. CDR3 length equals 14 residues. V was shortened by 6 bases and J by 0 bases, with 8 bases between the two germline ends. The CDR3 reads CASRRGATNEKLFF. CDR3 sequence (DNA): TGTGCCAGCAGGCGGGGGGCAACTAATGAAAAACTGTTTTTT.

The chain uses TRBV4-1 and TRBJ1-1, with unresolved D. The ends were cut back, 1 base at V and 5 bases at J, with 14 bases in the middle. The CDR3 loop spans 15 amino acids. Germline CDR1 MGHRA, CDR2 YSYEKL. CDR3 sequence: CASSQVLEDGTEAFF. CDR3 nucleotide sequence: TGCGCCAGCAGCCAAGTTCTAGAGGATGGGACTGAAGCTTTCTTT.

The CDR3 sequence is CASTHSHLETQYF. The DNA of the CDR3 is TGTGCCAGCACGCACTCCCACCTAGAGACCCAGTACTTC. V is TRBV11-2 and J is TRBJ2-5; D gene uncertain. The CDR3 consists of 13 residues. The V end was cut by 7 bases, the J end by 4 bases, with 13 bases between. Germline CDR1 reads SGHAT; CDR2 reads FQNNGV.

This chain connects TRBV4-1 to TRBJ2-7; TRBD2 is a possible D gene (5 bases). Between the trimmed V and J ends, which lost 2 bases and 5 bases, there was a span of 22 bases. Germline CDR1 MGHRA, CDR2 YSYEKL. The CDR3 runs 17 residues. CDR3 coding DNA: TGCGCCAGCAGCCAAACTTCGGGATCGGGGATCAAGAACGAGCAGTACTTC. Protein product: CASSQTSGSGIKNEQYF.

V usage is TRBV3-1 (or the pseudogene TRBV3-2) and J usage is TRBJ2-2, with unresolved D. The germline CDR1 and CDR2 sequences are LGHDT and YNNKEL (reference sequence). This CDR3 comprises 14 residues. Trimming cost V 1 base and J 6 bases, with 9 bases left between them. The CDR3 sequence is CASSQVPGSGELFF. For the CDR3, the DNA is TGTGCCAGCAGCCAAGTCCCCGGGTCCGGGGAGCTGTTTTTT.

J is TRBJ1-6 and V is TRBV11-3; 8 bases agree with TRBD1. The junction had 6 bases not matched to a gene; V was cut back by 1 base and J by 10 bases. Germline lookup yields CDR1 SGHNT and CDR2 YENEEA. The CDR3 is 15 residues long. The CDR3 coding sequence is TGTGCCAGCAGCTTAGCCGGACAGGGCAGCTCACCCCTCCACTTT. As protein: CASSLAGQGSSPLHF. Based on the CDR3 plus reference TRBV11-3 and TRBJ1-6, the full variable domain is EAGVVQSPRYKIIEKKQPVAFWCNPISGHNTLYWYLQNLGQGPELLIRYENEEAVDDSQLPKDRFSAERLKGVDSTLKIQPAELGDSAVYLCASSLAGQGSSPLHFGNGTRLTVT.

This rearrangement joins TRBV12-5 to TRBJ2-7; the D is unclear. CDR3 size: 15 residues. The ends were cut back, 0 bases at V and 3 bases at J, with 12 bases in the middle. The germline V gene encodes CDR1 LGHNT and CDR2 FRNRAP. CDR3 loop: CASGLVFGTYYEQYF. CDR3 in DNA: TGTGCTAGTGGTTTGGTATTCGGCACTTACTACGAGCAGTACTTC.

CDR3 region: CSSRALNTEAFF. DNA for the CDR3: TGCAGCTCCCGGGCTTTGAACACTGAAGCTTTCTTT. The J gene is TRBJ1-1, the V gene TRBV29-1, with D uncertain. The ends were cut back, 8 bases at V and 0 bases at J, with 10 bases in the middle. CDR3 size: 12 residues. CDR1 and CDR2 (germline): SQVTM, ANQGSEA. The variable domain in full, completed from reference TRBV29-1 and TRBJ1-1, reads SAVISQKPSRDICQRGTSLTIQCQVDSQVTMMFWYRQQPGQSLTLIATANQGSEATYESGFVIDKFPISRPNLTFSTLTVSNMSPEDSSIYLCSSRALNTEAFFGQGTRLTVV.

V gene TRBV9 combines with J gene TRBJ2-7; TRBD1 aligns across 7 bases. Germline values: CDR1 SGDLS, CDR2 YYNGEE. This CDR3 contains 15 residues. V trimming: 4 bases; J trimming: 5 bases; junction bases outside the gene matches: 12. This CDR3 reads CASSPTIGGFDEQYF. The CDR3 DNA reads TGTGCCAGCAGCCCAACCATAGGGGGCTTCGACGAGCAGTACTTC.

In DNA form, the CDR3 reads TGCGCCAGCAGCCAAGTTCTGGGACAGGCCTACGAGCAGTACTTC. Encoded protein: CASSQVLGQAYEQYF. The rearrangement joins TRBV4-3 to TRBJ2-7; 8 bases map to TRBD1. CDR1 and CDR2 (germline): LGHNA, YSLEER. The trim removed 1 base at V and 2 bases at J, leaving 4 bases unmatched. The CDR3 contains 15 residues.

The V gene is TRBV2, the J gene TRBJ1-2; no clear D. The V gene's germline CDR1 is SNHLY and CDR2 FYNNEI. Trimming took 2 bases from V and 4 from J, leaving 14 bases between them. The CDR3 length is 15 residues. The DNA of the CDR3 is TGTGCCAGCAGTGAATCTTCAACCGGCGGCTATGGCTACACCTTC. Translation: CASSESSTGGYGYTF.